This T cell receptor (beta chain) was identified in a study of blood T cell repertoires in COVID-19. Looking at the study overall: COVID-19 samples, acute and convalescent, were from the United States, Italy and Spain. T cells, B-cell-depleted T cells, or PBMCs supplied cDNA or gDNA.

The V gene lost 4 bases and the J gene lost 8 bases, with 16 bases spanning the gap. CDR3 length: 14 amino acids. Germline V gives CDR1 SGHTA, CDR2 FQGNSA. Original processing notes: Using reference gene primer amplification, nucleated cell counts were estimated. Assay used: immunoSEQ multiplex PCR; TCRdb lists only in-frame clones, some missing. V and J calls plus clone size are reproduced from that table; the DNA served to infer D and trimming. The table shows 150,000 to 200,000 clones, with 70% to 90% occurring only once. The receptor comes from a man aged 18 to 30 who had recovered from COVID-19. The sample was peripheral blood. V gene TRBV7-2 combines with J gene TRBJ2-3; perhaps TRBD1 as D (6 bases). CDR3 nucleotide sequence: TGTGCCAGCAGCTCCACAGGGCGCACGGGTACGCAGTATTTT. Translating gives CASSSTGRTGTQYF.